This TCR beta chain came from a study of T-cell memory formation after mild COVID-19. TCRdb re-derived calls from the 5' RACE reads in MiXCR, one entry per CDR3 protein. The sample consists of fewer than 90,000 distinct CDR3 sequences, about 15% of them appearing once. This clonotype was counted a few times. Antigen specificity is unknown. This CDR3 has 16 residues. The germline CDR1 and CDR2 sequences are MNHEY and SVGEGT. The V end was cut by 3 bases, the J end by 4 bases, with 18 bases between. Findings and limits, study-wide: From day 15 to 85, contracting clones were balanced between CD4 and CD8, whereas later expanders leaned toward CD4+.

This chain connects TRBV6-2 or TRBV6-3 to TRBJ1-1; maybe TRBD1 (5 bases). Sequencing was carried out using PBMCs or a T cell subset sorted from them (not recorded which). The origin of this receptor is an adult woman who had mild COVID-19 (a few samples of this study predate the infection). Cell type and time point are not known. The CDR3 sequence is CASSYGQGRGTTEAFF. The CDR3, as DNA: TGTGCCAGCAGTTATGGACAAGGAAGAGGGACCACTGAAGCTTTCTTT.